This passage covers 20 T cell receptor beta chains from one sample sequenced in a study of blood T cell repertoires in COVID-19. The method was immunoSEQ multiplex PCR; TCRdb's version includes in-frame clones alone and lacks a portion of them. The sample has about 120,000 clones, over 75% seen once. The sample was peripheral blood. These receptors were obtained from a man of 80 years or more with active or convalescent COVID-19.

The gene calls are TRBV12-3 or TRBV12-4 and TRBJ2-5, with 7 bases lining up with TRBD2. V dropped 4 bases and J dropped 3; count of bases not matched to a gene: 2. The CDR3 contains 13 residues. The CDR3 DNA reads as TGTGCCAGCAGTTGGGGGGGAGAAGAGACCCAGTACTTC. This gives the protein CASSWGGEETQYF.

DNA for the CDR3: TGTGCCAGCAGCAGACAGGTTTTCTCTGGAAACACCATATATTTT. Protein sequence: CASSRQVFSGNTIYF. V and J are TRBV7-6 and TRBJ1-3; possibly TRBD1 for D (6 bases). Germline lookup yields CDR1 SGHVS and CDR2 FNYEAQ. The ends were cut back, 5 bases at V and 0 bases at J, with 11 bases in the middle. This CDR3 contains 15 residues. The full variable domain, its missing parts supplied by reference TRBV7-6 and TRBJ1-3, is GAGVSQSPRYKVTKRGQDVALRCDPISGHVSLYWYRQALGQGPEFLTYFNYEAQQDKSGLPNDRFSAERPEGSISTLTIQRTEQRDSAMYRCASSRQVFSGNTIYFGEGSWLTVV.

The gene calls are TRBV10-3 and TRBJ2-3; TRBD2 matches 7 bases. V trimming: 5 bases; J trimming: 6 bases; junction bases outside the gene matches: 8. From germline, CDR1 is ENHRY and CDR2 SYGVKD. The CDR3 loop spans 14 amino acids. The CDR3 protein is CAISWGGPQDTQYF. The DNA for the CDR3 is TGTGCCATCAGTTGGGGGGGACCTCAGGATACGCAGTATTTT.

This rearrangement joins TRBV9 to TRBJ2-3; 8 bases fit TRBD1. This CDR3 region has 17 residues. Germline V CDR1 and CDR2: SGDLS, YYNGEE. The trim removed 4 bases at V and 4 bases at J, leaving 14 bases unmatched. The CDR3 DNA is TGTGCCAGCAGCTCCCCCAGGTCGGACAGGGCATCAGATACGCAGTATTTT. It codes for CASSSPRSDRASDTQYF.

The chain joins TRBV7-2 to TRBJ2-7; 12 bases agree with TRBD2. Germline V CDR1 and CDR2: SGHTA, FQGNSA. The CDR3 covers 16 residues. V lost 5 bases, J lost 4 bases, and 9 bases stayed unmatched. The CDR3 nucleotides are TGTGCCAGCAGCCCAGCGGCCGGACTAGCGGGATACGAGCAGTACTTC. Amino acid sequence: CASSPAAGLAGYEQYF.

This sequence joins TRBV6-5 and TRBJ1-1; no clear D. Germline CDR1 and CDR2: MNHEY and SVGAGI. The V end was cut by 7 bases, the J end by 2 bases, with 8 bases between. This CDR3 comprises 12 residues. The CDR3 protein is CASKRPNTEAFF. For the CDR3, the DNA is TGTGCCAGCAAGCGACCTAACACTGAAGCTTTCTTT.

The genes are TRBV7-2 and TRBJ2-2; 7 bases align to TRBD2. The V gene's germline CDR1 is SGHTA and CDR2 FQGNSA. J lost 2 bases, V lost 5 bases, and 8 bases had no gene match. CDR3 length equals 16 residues. CDR3 in amino acids: CASSPHGGSNTGELFF. In DNA form, the CDR3 reads TGTGCCAGCAGCCCCCACGGCGGGAGTAACACCGGGGAGCTGTTTTTT.

V is TRBV19 and J is TRBJ2-5, with TRBD2 matching 12 bases. This CDR3 has 16 amino acids. Germline V lookup: CDR1 LNHDA, CDR2 SQIVND (reference sequence). V trimming: 5 bases; J trimming: 0 bases; junction bases outside the gene matches: 4. For the CDR3, the DNA is TGTGCCAGTAGTGTCGGACTAGCGGGATACCAAGAGACCCAGTACTTC. It specifies CASSVGLAGYQETQYF.

The V call is TRBV11-3, the J call TRBJ2-1; TRBD1 might be the D (6 bases). CDR1 and CDR2 (germline): SGHNT, YENEEA. The CDR3 totals 15 residues. The germline V and J ends were trimmed by 0 bases and 9 bases, with 15 bases remaining between them. The CDR3 spells CASSLEGRGGGEQFF. The CDR3 nucleotides read TGTGCCAGCAGCTTAGAGGGCAGGGGTGGGGGTGAGCAGTTCTTC. The variable domain in full, completed from reference TRBV11-3 and TRBJ2-1, reads EAGVVQSPRYKIIEKKQPVAFWCNPISGHNTLYWYLQNLGQGPELLIRYENEEAVDDSQLPKDRFSAERLKGVDSTLKIQPAELGDSAVYLCASSLEGRGGGEQFFGPGTRLTVL.

The V and J genes are TRBV2 and TRBJ2-3; 10 bases align to TRBD2. CDR3 length: 17 amino acids. Germline V gene data show CDR1 as SNHLY and CDR2 as FYNNEI. The J segment lost 2 bases and the V segment lost 7 bases, leaving 12 bases of the junction unmatched. The CDR3 spells CASNPGVAGGYTDTQYF. As DNA, the CDR3 is TGTGCCAGCAATCCGGGGGTAGCGGGGGGATACACAGATACGCAGTATTTT.

Comment on this clone: The junction differs from germline at one of its ends, possibly a read error. V is TRBV4-3 and J is TRBJ2-3; 10 bases agree with TRBD1. The CDR3 is 16 residues long. Per germline, CDR1 LGHNA and CDR2 YSLEER. This CDR3 is CASSQDKGQGTDTQYF. CDR3 DNA: TGCGCCAGCAGTCAAGATAAGGGACAGGGGACAGATACGCAGTATTTT.

This clone was seen a single time. The rearrangement links TRBV9 to TRBJ2-3, with 11 positions matching TRBD2. CDR1 and CDR2 from the germline V gene are SGDLS and YYNGEE. V lost 3 bases and J lost 1; bases outside the gene matches: 4. The CDR3 is made up of 16 amino acids. CDR3 protein: CASSASGRRGTDTQYF. The CDR3 DNA reads TGTGCCAGCAGCGCTAGCGGGAGGAGGGGCACAGATACGCAGTATTTT.

This sequence joins TRBV2 and TRBJ2-5, with D maybe TRBD1 (6 bases). The CDR3 loop spans 13 amino acids. Deletions cut 7 bases from V and 6 bases from J, with 15 bases between. Germline CDR1 and CDR2: SNHLY and FYNNEI. CDR3 residues: CASTGQSRKTQYF. The CDR3 DNA is TGTGCCAGCACCGGACAGTCTAGGAAGACCCAGTACTTC. The full variable domain, in which reference TRBV2 and TRBJ2-5 provide the parts outside the CDR3, is EPEVTQTPSHQVTQMGQEVILRCVPISNHLYFYWYRQILGQKVEFLVSFYNNEISEKSEIFDDQFSVERPDGSNFTLKIRSTKLEDSAMYFCASTGQSRKTQYFGPGTRLLVL.

The CDR3, as DNA: TGTGCCAGCAGTACGGGACAGGGCCTAACGGCCCAGCATTTT. Translation: CASSTGQGLTAQHF. The chain employs TRBV7-9 and TRBJ1-5; 9 bases line up with TRBD1. The CDR3 runs to 14 residues. Looked up from germline, CDR1 is SEHNR and CDR2 is FQNEAQ (reference sequence). V was pared by 6 bases and J by 11 bases, with 11 bases of the junction left unmatched.

The chain links TRBV4-3 to TRBJ2-1; TRBD1 is a possible D gene (6 bases). The V end lost 8 bases, the J end lost 0 bases, and 17 bases lay between the germline ends. The CDR3 contains 16 residues. CDR1 and CDR2 (germline): LGHNA, YSLEER. CDR3 residues: CASAKGDRYSYNEQFF. The CDR3 bases are TGCGCCAGCGCAAAGGGGGACCGATACTCCTACAATGAGCAGTTCTTC.

The chain uses TRBV9 and TRBJ1-3; perhaps TRBD1 as D (5 bases). The CDR3 is 14 residues long. Trimming shortened V by 4 bases and J by 2 bases, and 10 bases separated the two germline ends. Germline V gene lookup returns CDR1 SGDLS and CDR2 YYNGEE. Written as DNA, the CDR3 is TGTGCCAGCAGCCCTAGGGGCACTGGAAACACCATATATTTT. Protein product: CASSPRGTGNTIYF.

This clone came up a few times. The CDR3 loop reads CASSLNSGAPGGYTF. As DNA, the CDR3 is TGTGCCAGCAGCTTAAATTCTGGGGCCCCAGGGGGCTACACCTTC. The chain recombines TRBV7-2 with TRBJ1-2, with D possibly TRBD1 on 5 matching bases. The V and J ends lost 2 bases and 8 bases respectively, with 18 bases between them. The CDR3 spans 15 residues. CDR1 and CDR2 from the germline V gene are SGHTA and FQGNSA.

This chain connects TRBV28 to TRBJ1-2; 7 nucleotides line up with TRBD1. Germline V CDR1 and CDR2: MDHEN, SYDVKM. There are 15 residues in the CDR3. Trimming cost V 6 bases and J 1 base; bases outside gene matches: 8. The CDR3 here is CASSMTGTLNYGYTF. CDR3 in DNA: TGTGCCAGCAGCATGACAGGGACACTTAACTATGGCTACACCTTC.

The chain links TRBV5-1 to TRBJ2-1; 8 nucleotides match TRBD2. V was clipped by 0 bases and J by 4 bases; unmatched bases: 3. The CDR3 has 15 residues. Per the germline V gene, CDR1 is SGHRS and CDR2 is YFSETQ. CDR3 residues: CASSLVASGYNEQFF. The CDR3 region has the DNA TGCGCCAGCAGCTTGGTAGCTAGCGGGTACAATGAGCAGTTCTTC.

This sequence joins TRBV20-1 and TRBJ1-2; D is possibly TRBD1 (6 bases). Germline V lookup: CDR1 DFQATT, CDR2 SNEGSKA (reference sequence). The CDR3 has 11 residues. Trimming removed 6 bases at V and 8 bases at J, with 13 bases between. The CDR3 DNA is TGCAGTGCGGCGAGGGGGGGCGGCTACACCTTC. It yields the protein CSAARGGGYTF.